This TCR beta chain stems from a study of blood T cell repertoires in COVID-19. About the study: The cDNA or gDNA used as material had been derived from T cells, B-cell-depleted T cells, or PBMCs.

The CDR3 sequence is 11 residues long. CDR1 is DFQATT, CDR2 SNEGSKA, per germline (reference sequence). The V end lost 6 bases, the J end lost 4 bases, and 9 bases lay between the germline ends. Original processing notes: Amplification from reference gene primers served as the basis for estimated nucleated cell counts. Measured with immunoSEQ multiplex PCR; TCRdb has only the in-frame clones, and not every one. That table supplies the V and J calls and clone size; D and trimming were determined from the DNA. The sample shows about 120,000 clones, roughly 84% of them seen only once. Source material: peripheral blood. The chain employs TRBV20-1 and TRBJ2-5; D unresolved. The TCR was taken from a man between 60 and 75 years old with acute or convalescent COVID-19. CDR3 sequence reads: CSAAGGETQYF. The CDR3 region has the DNA TGCAGTGCCGCAGGTGGAGAGACCCAGTACTTC.